The 27 T cell receptor beta chains given below trace back to one sample, sequenced in a study of blood T cells in healthy people across ages. A second roughly 7 to 12 cycle PCR used barcoded and J-beta primers. TCRdb ran MiXCR on the 5' RACE reads and lists one entry per CDR3 protein. The sample shows about 780,000 distinct CDR3 sequences, less than 80% of them seen only once. Source material: blood. The receptors originated from a man aged 25 to 45 in good health.

This clonotype was seen a few times. This chain connects TRBV29-1 to TRBJ2-5, with TRBD2 as a possible D gene (5 bases). V lost 7 bases to trimming and J lost 3 bases, with 15 bases between them. Germline V gives CDR1 SQVTM, CDR2 ANQGSEA. The CDR3 has 13 residues. DNA for the CDR3: TGCAGCGCCCCTAGGAGGAAGAAAGAGACCCAGTACTTC. It encodes CSAPRRKKETQYF.

The genes are TRBV9 and TRBJ2-1, with D perhaps matching TRBD1 or TRBD2 (6 bases each). The CDR3 covers 15 residues. CDR1 and CDR2 from the germline V gene are SGDLS and YYNGEE. The V and J ends lost 3 bases and 4 bases respectively, with 14 bases between them. CDR3 in DNA: TGTGCCAGCAGCGAGGGGGGTTTAGCTTACAATGAGCAGTTCTTC. Translating it yields CASSEGGLAYNEQFF.

V and J are TRBV11-2 and TRBJ2-7; 12 positions match TRBD1. The trim removed 6 bases at V and 7 bases at J, leaving 10 bases unmatched. Germline values: CDR1 SGHAT, CDR2 FQNNGV. The CDR3 extends over 15 amino acids. This CDR3 reads CASSFPGQGAWEQYF. DNA for the CDR3: TGTGCCAGCAGTTTCCCGGGACAGGGGGCTTGGGAGCAGTACTTC. Looking up the rest from reference TRBV11-2 and TRBJ2-7 gives the full variable domain: EAGVAQSPRYKIIEKRQSVAFWCNPISGHATLYWYQQILGQGPKLLIQFQNNGVVDDSQLPKDRFSAERLKGVDSTLKIQPAKLEDSAVYLCASSFPGQGAWEQYFGPGTRLTVT.

V usage is TRBV10-3 and J usage is TRBJ2-1; 7 positions agree with TRBD1. The DNA end favors TRBJ2-7, so the J call may be wrong. The CDR3 loop spans 15 amino acids. Germline CDR1 ENHRY, CDR2 SYGVKD. The CDR3 region is CAISEYRQGKNEQYF. The CDR3 DNA reads TGTGCCATCAGTGAGTATAGACAGGGCAAGAACGAGCAGTACTTC.

Concerning this clonotype itself: The junction departs from the called germline gene at one end, perhaps through a read error. CDR3 protein: CAGSRRQETQYF. In DNA, the CDR3 is TGTGCCGGCAGCCGCAGGCAAGAGACCCAGTACTTC. The rearrangement joins TRBV7-2 to TRBJ2-5; D remains ambiguous. The germline CDR1 and CDR2 sequences are SGHTA and FQGNSA. The CDR3 is 12 residues long.

The chain carries TRBV10-2 and TRBJ1-2; D is possibly TRBD1 (6 bases). Per the germline V gene, CDR1 is WSHSY and CDR2 is SAAADI. Between the trimmed V and J ends, which lost 2 bases and 4 bases, there was a span of 8 bases. The CDR3 sequence is 13 residues long. CDR3 sequence: CASSEGRGYGYTF. The CDR3 DNA sequence: TGCGCCAGCAGTGAGGGCAGGGGCTATGGCTACACCTTC.

V and J are TRBV4-2 and TRBJ2-7, with 10 bases matching TRBD1. V shed 0 bases and J 3 bases; nucleotides not matched to a gene: 5. The germline V gene has CDR1 LGHNA and CDR2 YNFKEQ. The CDR3 is 16 amino acids. The CDR3 DNA follows: TGTGCCAGCAGCCAAGAAGGGACAGGGGATTTCTACGAGCAGTACTTC. Encoded protein: CASSQEGTGDFYEQYF.

The chain joins TRBV12-5 to TRBJ2-5; D possibly corresponds to TRBD1 (7 bases). The CDR3 covers 15 residues. Germline assignment: CDR1 LGHNT and CDR2 FRNRAP. Trimming removed 5 bases from V and 5 bases from J, with 18 bases in between. The CDR3 nucleotides read TGTGCTAGTGGTGCGGGACAGCGGGTTGGGGAGACCCAGTACTTC. Its protein product is CASGAGQRVGETQYF.

The chain joins TRBV20-1 to TRBJ1-2; the D gene is possibly TRBD1 (6 bases). The CDR3 contains 13 residues. CDR1 is DFQATT and CDR2 is SNEGSKA in the germline V gene (reference sequence). Trimming pared 6 bases from V and 3 bases from J, leaving 14 bases between. Here the CDR3 reads CSALSGGDYGYTF. DNA of the CDR3: TGCAGTGCCCTGAGCGGGGGCGACTATGGCTACACCTTC.

As to this clonotype: Sequence at one end of the junction differs from germline and may be a read error. The rearrangement uses TRBV12-3 or TRBV12-4 and TRBJ2-1; TRBD2 matches at 15 bases. The length of the CDR3 is 13 residues. CDR3 sequence reads: CASGLAGGNERFF. CDR3 DNA: TGTGCCAGCGGACTAGCGGGGGGGAATGAGCGGTTCTTC.

The chain recombines TRBV24-1 with TRBJ2-4, with D hard to call. Looked up from germline, CDR1 is KGHDR and CDR2 is SFDVKD. This CDR3 has 15 residues. Deletions cut 1 base from V and 0 bases from J, with 6 bases between. The CDR3 DNA reads as TGTGCCACCAGTGATTTTCAGGAAGCCAAAAACATTCAGTACTTC. Translated: CATSDFQEAKNIQYF.

The J gene is TRBJ2-1, the V gene TRBV5-1; D uncertain. The CDR3 loop spans 14 amino acids. Per the germline V gene, CDR1 is SGHRS and CDR2 is YFSETQ. V gave up 0 bases and J gave up 8 bases, with 12 bases separating them. The CDR3, as DNA: TGCGCCAGCAGCTTGGACCCCTTGGGTGATGAGCAGTTCTTC. It is translated as CASSLDPLGDEQFF.

The V and J genes are TRBV20-1 and TRBJ2-7, with 8 bases lining up with TRBD1. The CDR3 has 15 amino acids. CDR1 and CDR2 from the germline V gene are DFQATT and SNEGSKA (reference sequence). After removal of 6 bases from V and 4 bases from J, the junction contained 14 bases not matched to a gene. CDR3 DNA sequence: TGCAGTGCAACCTCCCGGACAGGGTATGTTTACGAGCAGTACTTC. Amino acids: CSATSRTGYVYEQYF.

The chain is built from TRBV7-3 and TRBJ1-6; D is uncertain. There are 14 residues in the CDR3. With 5 bases removed from V and 10 bases from J, the gap between germline ends came to 15 bases. Germline V lookup: CDR1 SGHTA, CDR2 FQGTGA. DNA for the CDR3: TGTGCCAGCAGCCACGCGAGGTTGGGGTCACCCCTCCACTTT. This gives the protein CASSHARLGSPLHF.

J is TRBJ2-1 and V is TRBV2, with D tentatively TRBD2 (5 bases). Trimming cost V 11 bases and J 0 bases, with 11 bases left between them. Germline CDR1 SNHLY, CDR2 FYNNEI. CDR3 length: 13 residues. CDR3: CAGTSISYNEQFF. CDR3 DNA: TGTGCCGGAACTAGTATCTCCTACAATGAGCAGTTCTTC.

This clonotype appeared a few times. J is TRBJ2-7 and V is TRBV12-3 or TRBV12-4; 7 bases are a match to TRBD1. V lost 4 bases and J lost 3; bases outside the gene matches: 9. This CDR3 has 15 amino acids. The DNA for the CDR3 is TGTGCCAGCAGTTCCTCCGGGACAGCATTCTACGAGCAGTACTTC. Translating gives CASSSSGTAFYEQYF.

V and J are TRBV7-2 and TRBJ2-6; D perhaps matches TRBD1 (6 bases). Germline V gene data show CDR1 as SGHTA and CDR2 as FQGNSA. The CDR3 totals 16 residues. V dropped 5 bases and J dropped 2 bases, with 13 bases sitting between them. The CDR3 DNA is TGTGCCAGCAGCCCGCCAGGGGTAGCTGGGGCCAACGTCCTGACTTTC. Residues: CASSPPGVAGANVLTF.

This rearrangement joins TRBV4-3 to TRBJ1-2; maybe TRBD1 (5 bases). The CDR3 consists of 15 residues. Trimming shortened V by 1 base and J by 3 bases, and 12 bases separated the two germline ends. Germline CDR1 LGHNA, CDR2 YSLEER. In DNA form, the CDR3 reads TGCGCCAGCAGCCAAGGGGAGGGGACGGACTATGGCTACACCTTC. It is translated as CASSQGEGTDYGYTF.

DNA of the CDR3: TGCAGTGCTAGTTACAGGGGGGCGTACGAGCAGTACTTC. As protein: CSASYRGAYEQYF. The gene calls are TRBV20-1 and TRBJ2-7; 8 nucleotides line up with TRBD1. This CDR3 comprises 13 residues. With V trimmed by 3 bases and J by 4 bases, 5 bases remained unmatched. Germline V gene lookup returns CDR1 DFQATT and CDR2 SNEGSKA (reference sequence).

This clonotype occurred a few times. The CDR3 DNA follows: TGTGCCAGCAGTTCTGGGTTCTCCTACGAGCAGTACTTC. Translated: CASSSGFSYEQYF. The chain joins TRBV28 to TRBJ2-7; D uncertain. Germline-derived CDR1 and CDR2 are MDHEN and SYDVKM. The CDR3 consists of 13 residues. Deletions cut 4 bases from V and 0 bases from J, with 7 bases between.

Notes on this clonotype: This may stem from a read error, because a much larger clone lies one nucleotide away. The chain combines TRBV4-3 with TRBJ2-5, with D uncertain. Trimming removed 4 bases from V and 12 bases from J, with 24 bases in between. Germline V gene lookup returns CDR1 LGHNA and CDR2 YSLEER. The CDR3 is 15 amino acids. The CDR3 reads CASSPSILGTYEKYF. CDR3 nucleotides: TGCGCCAGCAGCCCCTCGATCCTGGGCACCTACGAGAAGTACTTC.

This chain links TRBV4-3 with TRBJ2-5; D call uncertain. This CDR3 spans 17 amino acids. Germline V gives CDR1 LGHNA, CDR2 YSLEER. Trimming stripped 4 bases from V and 11 bases from J, with 29 bases between. The CDR3 loop reads CASSRELWRHSPNEQYF. The CDR3 DNA is TGCGCCAGCAGCCGAGAACTATGGAGACATTCCCCCAATGAGCAGTACTTC.

This clonotype was observed a single time. The chain uses TRBV10-3 and TRBJ2-1; TRBD2 aligns across 10 bases. Losses at the gene ends were 7 bases for V and 9 bases for J; bases not matched to a gene: 6. The CDR3 is made up of 13 amino acids. CDR1 and CDR2 (germline): ENHRY, SYGVKD. Here the CDR3 reads CAIKGTSEGEQFF. In DNA form, the CDR3 reads TGTGCCATCAAAGGGACTAGCGAGGGTGAGCAGTTCTTC.

In regard to this clonotype: A read error is possible here, since a much larger clone lies one base away. The chain uses TRBV7-3 and TRBJ2-1, with D tentatively TRBD2 (6 bases). V lost 8 bases and J lost 0, with 17 bases in between. Germline assignment: CDR1 SGHTA and CDR2 FQGTGA. The CDR3 is 16 residues long. CDR3 loop: CASGPIADSSYNEQFF. DNA of the CDR3: TGTGCCAGCGGCCCAATAGCGGATAGCTCCTACAATGAGCAGTTCTTC.

This clonotype was recorded a few times. CDR3: CASSLYLGTSTGELFF. CDR3 nucleotide sequence: TGTGCCAGCAGTTTATATCTGGGGACAAGTACCGGGGAGCTGTTTTTT. V usage is TRBV28 and J usage is TRBJ2-2; TRBD1 might be the D (6 bases). This CDR3 comprises 16 residues. V lost 1 base to trimming and J lost 5 bases, with 14 bases between them. Germline V gives CDR1 MDHEN, CDR2 SYDVKM.

The table lists this clonotype with a few counts. The chain employs TRBV20-1 and TRBJ2-3; D is ambiguous. The germline V gene encodes CDR1 DFQATT and CDR2 SNEGSKA (reference sequence). Trimming pared 2 bases from V and 0 bases from J, leaving 9 bases between. The CDR3 consists of 14 residues. The CDR3 coding sequence is TGCAGTGCTAGAAGGACGGAGAGCACAGATACGCAGTATTTT. Amino acid sequence: CSARRTESTDTQYF.

The genes are TRBV10-3 and TRBJ2-3; weak D call: TRBD1 (6 bases). Trimming removed 7 bases from V and 4 bases from J, with 6 bases in between. The length of the CDR3 is 11 residues. Germline V gene sequence: CDR1 ENHRY, CDR2 SYGVKD. The chain's CDR3 is CAIKGADTQYF. Here the CDR3 DNA reads TGTGCCATCAAGGGGGCAGATACGCAGTATTTT.